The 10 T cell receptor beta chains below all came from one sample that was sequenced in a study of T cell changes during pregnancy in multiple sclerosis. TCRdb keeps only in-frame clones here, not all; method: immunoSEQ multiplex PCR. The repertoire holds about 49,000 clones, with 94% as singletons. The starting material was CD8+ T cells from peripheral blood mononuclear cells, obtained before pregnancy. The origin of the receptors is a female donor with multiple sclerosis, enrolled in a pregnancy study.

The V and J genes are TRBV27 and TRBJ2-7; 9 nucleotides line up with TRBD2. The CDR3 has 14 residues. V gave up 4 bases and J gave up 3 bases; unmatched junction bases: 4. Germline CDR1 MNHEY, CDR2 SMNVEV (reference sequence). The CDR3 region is CASSSGLANYEQYF. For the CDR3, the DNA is TGTGCCAGCAGTTCGGGACTAGCTAACTACGAGCAGTACTTC.

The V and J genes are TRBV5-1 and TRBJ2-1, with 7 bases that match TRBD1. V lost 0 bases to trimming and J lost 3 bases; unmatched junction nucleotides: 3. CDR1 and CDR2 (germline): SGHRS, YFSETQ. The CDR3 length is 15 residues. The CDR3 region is CASSLGQGVYNEQFF. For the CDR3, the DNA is TGCGCCAGCAGCTTGGGGCAGGGGGTCTACAATGAGCAGTTCTTC.

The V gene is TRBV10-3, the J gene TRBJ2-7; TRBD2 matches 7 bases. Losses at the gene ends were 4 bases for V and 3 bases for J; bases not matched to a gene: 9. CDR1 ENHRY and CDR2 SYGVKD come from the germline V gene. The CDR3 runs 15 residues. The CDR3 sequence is CAISGRELAFYEQYF. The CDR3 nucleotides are TGTGCCATCAGTGGTCGGGAACTAGCGTTCTACGAGCAGTACTTC.

The CDR3, as DNA: TGTGCCAGCAGCTTATTGGGACTTGAAGCTTTCTTT. It is translated as CASSLLGLEAFF. The chain couples TRBV7-9 to TRBJ1-1; the D gene is possibly TRBD1 (5 bases). CDR1 is SEHNR, CDR2 FQNEAQ, per germline (reference sequence). V was cut by 2 bases and J by 7 bases, with 8 bases left in between. The CDR3 is 12 residues long.

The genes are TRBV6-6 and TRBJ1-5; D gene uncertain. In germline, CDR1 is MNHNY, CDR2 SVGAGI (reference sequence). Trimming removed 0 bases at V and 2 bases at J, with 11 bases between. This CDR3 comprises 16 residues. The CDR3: CASSYSPAEGNQPQHF. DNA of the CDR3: TGTGCCAGCAGTTACTCCCCCGCGGAGGGCAATCAGCCCCAGCATTTT.

The CDR3 is CASSLTGSYEQYF. The CDR3 DNA is TGCGCCAGCAGCTTGACAGGATCCTACGAGCAGTACTTC. This chain connects TRBV5-1 to TRBJ2-7, with TRBD1 as a possible D gene (5 bases). The V and J ends lost 1 base and 1 base respectively, with 6 bases between them. Germline V lookup: CDR1 SGHRS, CDR2 YFSETQ. The CDR3 sequence is 13 residues long.

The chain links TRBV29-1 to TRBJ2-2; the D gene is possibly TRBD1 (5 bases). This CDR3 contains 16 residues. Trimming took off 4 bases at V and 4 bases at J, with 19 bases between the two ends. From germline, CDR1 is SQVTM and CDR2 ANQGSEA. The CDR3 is CSVVGSSRVLTGELFF. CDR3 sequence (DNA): TGCAGCGTTGTAGGATCGAGCAGGGTACTCACCGGGGAGCTGTTTTTT.

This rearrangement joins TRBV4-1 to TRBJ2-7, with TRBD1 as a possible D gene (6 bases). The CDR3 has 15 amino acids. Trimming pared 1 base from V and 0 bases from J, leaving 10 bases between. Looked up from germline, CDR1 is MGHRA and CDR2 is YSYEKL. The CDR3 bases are TGCGCCAGCAGCCAAGGGACAGTTCTCTCCTACGAGCAGTACTTC. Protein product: CASSQGTVLSYEQYF.

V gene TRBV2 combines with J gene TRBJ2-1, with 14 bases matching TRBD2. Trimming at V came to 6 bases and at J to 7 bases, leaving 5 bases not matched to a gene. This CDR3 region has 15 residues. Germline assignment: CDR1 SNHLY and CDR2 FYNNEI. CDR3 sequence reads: CASRLTSGRVNEQFF. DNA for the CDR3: TGTGCCAGCAGATTGACTAGCGGGAGGGTTAATGAGCAGTTCTTC.

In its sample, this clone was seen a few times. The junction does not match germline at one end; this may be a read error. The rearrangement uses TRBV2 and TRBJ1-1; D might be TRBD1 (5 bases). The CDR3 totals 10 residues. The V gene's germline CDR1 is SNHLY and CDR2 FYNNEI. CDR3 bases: TGTGCCAGCAGTGATGCAGGGAAAATCTTT. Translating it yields CASSDAGKIF.